Each of the 5 T cell receptor beta chains below was sequenced from the same sample in a study of shared clonotypes between healthy human individuals. Naive-designated CD8 cells lacked CD45RO, were positively enriched for CCR7, and omitted terminally differentiated effector memory CD45RA+ cells. The method was immunoSEQ multiplex PCR; TCRdb's version includes in-frame clones alone and lacks a portion of them. The sample carries around 1.9 million clones, 85% to 95% recorded once. Sequenced sample: naive CD8+ T cells from PBMCs. Receptors were obtained from a man younger than 30 in good health. Some clones in this sample may be carry-over from other donors' samples.

As regards this clone: The sample holds other DNA sequences that translate to the same CDR3. The V and J genes are TRBV28 and TRBJ2-2; D is unclear. The CDR3 extends over 12 amino acids. Germline V gives CDR1 MDHEN, CDR2 SYDVKM. Trimming shortened V by 6 bases and J by 3 bases, and 5 bases separated the two germline ends. The CDR3 coding sequence is TGTGCCAGCAGCTCCTACACCGGGGAGCTGTTTTTT. It translates to CASSSYTGELFF.

The rearrangement links TRBV28 to TRBJ2-7; TRBD1 might be the D (5 bases). The CDR3 totals 14 residues. Germline values: CDR1 MDHEN, CDR2 SYDVKM. V dropped 3 bases and J dropped 3 bases, with 12 bases sitting between them. CDR3 amino acids: CASSFQPGRYEQYF. The CDR3 bases are TGTGCCAGCAGTTTCCAGCCAGGGCGCTACGAGCAGTACTTC.

The rearrangement uses TRBV28 and TRBJ2-7; TRBD1 matches 8 bases. J lost 0 bases, V lost 6 bases, and 10 bases had no gene match. The CDR3 is made up of 16 amino acids. CDR1 MDHEN and CDR2 SYDVKM come from the germline V gene. The CDR3: CASSPPGGEVSYEQYF. The CDR3 DNA follows: TGTGCCAGCAGCCCCCCAGGGGGCGAAGTCTCCTACGAGCAGTACTTC.

The chain recombines TRBV2 with TRBJ2-7; possible D gene TRBD1, 6 bases. The CDR3 contains 13 residues. The germline gives CDR1 SNHLY, CDR2 FYNNEI. Trimming stripped 8 bases from V and 6 bases from J, with 17 bases between. The CDR3 DNA reads TGTGCCAGCCGAATGACAGGTTTGGTCGAGCAGTACTTC. Its translation: CASRMTGLVEQYF. The variable domain in full, completed from reference TRBV2 and TRBJ2-7, reads EPEVTQTPSHQVTQMGQEVILRCVPISNHLYFYWYRQILGQKVEFLVSFYNNEISEKSEIFDDQFSVERPDGSNFTLKIRSTKLEDSAMYFCASRMTGLVEQYFGPGTRLTVT.

The chain has TRBV6-4 and TRBJ1-4; 11 bases line up with TRBD1. The germline CDR1 and CDR2 sequences are MRHNA and SNTAGT. Trimming cost V 7 bases and J 2 bases; bases outside gene matches: 15. CDR3 size: 19 residues. The CDR3 is CASNTQGQGDLSTNEKLFF. In DNA form, the CDR3 reads TGTGCCAGCAATACCCAGGGACAGGGGGATTTGAGCACTAATGAAAAACTGTTTTTT.